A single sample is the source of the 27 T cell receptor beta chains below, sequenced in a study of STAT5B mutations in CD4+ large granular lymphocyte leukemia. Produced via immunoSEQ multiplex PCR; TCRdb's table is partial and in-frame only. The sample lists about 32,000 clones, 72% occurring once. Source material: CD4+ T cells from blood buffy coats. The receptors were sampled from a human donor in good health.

The CDR3 DNA sequence: TGTGCCAGCAGCTTTACCCCAGGGGTAGGTAACAATGAGCAGTTCTTC. Its protein is CASSFTPGVGNNEQFF. This chain joins TRBV7-2 and TRBJ2-1; TRBD1 might be the D (6 bases). Trimming pared 3 bases from V and 5 bases from J, leaving 17 bases between. The CDR3 loop spans 16 amino acids. Germline CDR1 reads SGHTA; CDR2 reads FQGNSA.

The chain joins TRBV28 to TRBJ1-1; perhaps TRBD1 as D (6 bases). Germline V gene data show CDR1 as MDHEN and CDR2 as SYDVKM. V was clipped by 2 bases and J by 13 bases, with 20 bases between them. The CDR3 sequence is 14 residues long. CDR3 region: CASSLGGRDKVYFF. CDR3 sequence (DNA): TGTGCCAGCAGTTTAGGGGGGCGGGACAAGGTTTATTTCTTT.

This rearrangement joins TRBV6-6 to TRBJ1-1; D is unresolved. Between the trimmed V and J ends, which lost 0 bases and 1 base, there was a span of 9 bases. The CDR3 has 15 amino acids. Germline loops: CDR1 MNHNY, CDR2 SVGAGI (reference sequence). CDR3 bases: TGTGCCAGCAGTTACTCTGACACCTCGAACACTGAAGCTTTCTTT. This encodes CASSYSDTSNTEAFF.

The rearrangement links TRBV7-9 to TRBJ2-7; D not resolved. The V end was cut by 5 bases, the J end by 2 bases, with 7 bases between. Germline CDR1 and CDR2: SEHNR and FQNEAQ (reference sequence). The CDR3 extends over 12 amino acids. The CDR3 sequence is CASSLTPYEQYF. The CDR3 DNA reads TGTGCCAGCAGCCTGACACCCTACGAGCAGTACTTC.

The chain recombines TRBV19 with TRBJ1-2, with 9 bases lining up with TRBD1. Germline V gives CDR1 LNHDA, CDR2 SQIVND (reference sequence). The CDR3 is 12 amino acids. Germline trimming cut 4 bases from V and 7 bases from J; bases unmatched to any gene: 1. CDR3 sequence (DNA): TGTGCCAGTAGTAAGGGACAGGGTGGCTACACCTTC. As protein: CASSKGQGGYTF.

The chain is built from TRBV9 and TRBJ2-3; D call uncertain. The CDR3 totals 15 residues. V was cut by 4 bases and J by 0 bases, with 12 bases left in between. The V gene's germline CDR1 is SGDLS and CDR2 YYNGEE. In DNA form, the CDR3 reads TGTGCCAGCAGCCTCAGGCTGCTAAGCACAGATACGCAGTATTTT. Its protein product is CASSLRLLSTDTQYF.

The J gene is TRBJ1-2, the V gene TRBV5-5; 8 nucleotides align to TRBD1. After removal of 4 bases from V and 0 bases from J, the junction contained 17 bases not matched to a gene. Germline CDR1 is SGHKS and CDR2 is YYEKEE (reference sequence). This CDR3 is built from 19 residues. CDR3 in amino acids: CASSKIPGTGTLTNYGYTF. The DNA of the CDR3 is TGTGCCAGCAGCAAAATTCCCGGGACAGGCACCCTCACTAACTATGGCTACACCTTC.

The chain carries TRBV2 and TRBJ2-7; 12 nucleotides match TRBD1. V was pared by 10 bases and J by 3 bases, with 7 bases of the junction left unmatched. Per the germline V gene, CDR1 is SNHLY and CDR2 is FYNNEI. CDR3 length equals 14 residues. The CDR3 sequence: CAIARDRGLYEQYF. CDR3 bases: TGTGCCATCGCCCGGGACAGGGGGCTCTACGAGCAGTACTTC.

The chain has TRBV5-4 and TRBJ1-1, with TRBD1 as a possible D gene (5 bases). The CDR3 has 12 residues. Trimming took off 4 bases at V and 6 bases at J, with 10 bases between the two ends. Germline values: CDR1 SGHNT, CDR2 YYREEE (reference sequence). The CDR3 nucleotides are TGTGCCAGCAGCCAGGGCCTCTCTGAAGCTTTCTTT. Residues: CASSQGLSEAFF.

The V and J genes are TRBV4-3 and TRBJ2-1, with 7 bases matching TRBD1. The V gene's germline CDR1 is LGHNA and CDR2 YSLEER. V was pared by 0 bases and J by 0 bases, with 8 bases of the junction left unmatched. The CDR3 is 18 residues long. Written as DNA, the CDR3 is TGCGCCAGCAGCCAAGATCCTCCCGCAGGGGGCTCCTACAATGAGCAGTTCTTC. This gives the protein CASSQDPPAGGSYNEQFF.

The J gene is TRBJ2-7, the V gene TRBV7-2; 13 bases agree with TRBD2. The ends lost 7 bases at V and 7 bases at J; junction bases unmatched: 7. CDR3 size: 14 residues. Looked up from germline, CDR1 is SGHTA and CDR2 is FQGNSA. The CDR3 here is CASNRLAGGGEQYF. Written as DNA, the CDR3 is TGTGCCAGCAACCGACTAGCGGGGGGTGGTGAGCAGTACTTC.

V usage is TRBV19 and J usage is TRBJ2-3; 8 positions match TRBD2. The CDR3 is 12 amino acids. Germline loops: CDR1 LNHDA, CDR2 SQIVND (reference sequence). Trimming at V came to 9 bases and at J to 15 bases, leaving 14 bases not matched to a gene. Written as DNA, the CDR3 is TGTGCCAGCGGGGGGGCGGCCGACCTGGTCTATTTT. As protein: CASGGAADLVYF. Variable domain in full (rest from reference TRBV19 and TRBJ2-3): DGGITQSPKYLFRKEGQNVTLSCEQNLNHDAMYWYRQDPGQGLRLIYYSQIVNDFQKGDIAEGYSVSREKKESFPLTVTSAQKNPTAFYLCASGGAADLVYFGPGTRLTVL.

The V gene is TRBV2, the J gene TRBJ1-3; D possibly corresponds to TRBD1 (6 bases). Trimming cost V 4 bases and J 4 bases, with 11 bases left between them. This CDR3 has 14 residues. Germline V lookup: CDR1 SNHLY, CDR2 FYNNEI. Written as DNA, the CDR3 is TGTGCCAGCAGTGTCAGGGGTGAGGGAAACACCATATATTTT. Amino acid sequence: CASSVRGEGNTIYF.

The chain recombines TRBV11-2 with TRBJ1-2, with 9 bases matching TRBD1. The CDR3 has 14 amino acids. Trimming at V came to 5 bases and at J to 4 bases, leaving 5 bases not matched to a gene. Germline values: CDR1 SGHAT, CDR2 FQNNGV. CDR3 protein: CASSMDRGPYGYTF. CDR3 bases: TGTGCCAGCAGCATGGACAGGGGACCCTATGGCTACACCTTC.

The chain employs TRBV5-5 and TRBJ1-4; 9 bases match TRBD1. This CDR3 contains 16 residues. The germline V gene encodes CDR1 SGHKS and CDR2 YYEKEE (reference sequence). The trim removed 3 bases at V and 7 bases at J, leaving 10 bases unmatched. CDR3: CASSWGTGSEGEKLFF. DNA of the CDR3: TGTGCCAGCAGCTGGGGGACAGGGAGCGAGGGTGAAAAACTGTTTTTT. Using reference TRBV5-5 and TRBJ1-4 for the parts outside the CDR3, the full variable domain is DAGVTQSPTHLIKTRGQQVTLRCSPISGHKSVSWYQQVLGQGPQFIFQYYEKEERGRGNFPDRFSARQFPNYSSELNVNALLLGDSALYLCASSWGTGSEGEKLFFGSGTQLSVL.

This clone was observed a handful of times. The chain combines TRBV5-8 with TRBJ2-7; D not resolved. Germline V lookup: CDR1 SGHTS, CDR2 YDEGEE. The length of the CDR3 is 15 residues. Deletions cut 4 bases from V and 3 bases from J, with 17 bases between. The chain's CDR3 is CASSPWGRANYEQYF. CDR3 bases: TGTGCCAGCAGCCCATGGGGTAGGGCTAACTACGAGCAGTACTTC.

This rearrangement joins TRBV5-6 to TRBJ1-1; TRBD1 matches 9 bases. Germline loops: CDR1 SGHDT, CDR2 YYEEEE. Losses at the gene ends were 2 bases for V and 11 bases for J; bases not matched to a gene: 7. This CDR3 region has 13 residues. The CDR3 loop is CASSFRDRALAFF. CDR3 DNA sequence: TGTGCCAGCAGCTTCCGGGACAGGGCTTTGGCTTTCTTT. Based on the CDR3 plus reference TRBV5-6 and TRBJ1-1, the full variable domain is DAGVTQSPTHLIKTRGQQVTLRCSPKSGHDTVSWYQQALGQGPQFIFQYYEEEERQRGNFPDRFSGHQFPNYSSELNVNALLLGDSALYLCASSFRDRALAFFGQGTRLTVV.

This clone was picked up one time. The CDR3 nucleotides are TGCGCCAGCAGCTTAGATGAGGGGGGATTGGGCACAGATACGCAGTATTTT. It codes for CASSLDEGGLGTDTQYF. This rearrangement joins TRBV4-3 to TRBJ2-3, with D perhaps TRBD1 or TRBD2 (6 bases each). This CDR3 contains 17 residues. V was trimmed by 5 bases and J by 1 base, leaving 19 bases between them. Germline CDR1 reads LGHNA; CDR2 reads YSLEER.

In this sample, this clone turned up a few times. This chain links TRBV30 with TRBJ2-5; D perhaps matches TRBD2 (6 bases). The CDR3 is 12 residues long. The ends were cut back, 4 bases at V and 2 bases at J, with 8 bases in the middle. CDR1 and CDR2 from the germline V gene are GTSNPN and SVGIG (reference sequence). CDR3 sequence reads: CAWTRGQETQYF. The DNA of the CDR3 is TGTGCCTGGACCCGGGGGCAAGAGACCCAGTACTTC.

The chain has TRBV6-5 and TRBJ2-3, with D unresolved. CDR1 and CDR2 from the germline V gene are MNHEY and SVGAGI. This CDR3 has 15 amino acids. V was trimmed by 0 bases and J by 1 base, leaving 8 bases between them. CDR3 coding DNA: TGTGCCAGCAGTTACTCGAGACACCGCACAGATACGCAGTATTTT. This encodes CASSYSRHRTDTQYF.

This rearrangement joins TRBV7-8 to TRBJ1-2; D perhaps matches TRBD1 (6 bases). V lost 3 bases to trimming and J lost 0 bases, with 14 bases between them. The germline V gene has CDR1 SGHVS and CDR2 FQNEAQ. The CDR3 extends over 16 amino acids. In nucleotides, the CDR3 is TGTGCCAGCAGCTTCGTGGGGGGGGCAGCTAACTATGGCTACACCTTC. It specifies CASSFVGGAANYGYTF.

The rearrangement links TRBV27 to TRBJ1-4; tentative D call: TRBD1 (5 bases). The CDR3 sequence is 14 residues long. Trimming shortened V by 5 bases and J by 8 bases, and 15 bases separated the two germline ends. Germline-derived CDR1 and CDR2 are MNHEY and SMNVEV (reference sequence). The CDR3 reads CASSAGASWEKLFF. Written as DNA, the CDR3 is TGTGCCAGCAGTGCCGGGGCCTCTTGGGAAAAACTGTTTTTT.

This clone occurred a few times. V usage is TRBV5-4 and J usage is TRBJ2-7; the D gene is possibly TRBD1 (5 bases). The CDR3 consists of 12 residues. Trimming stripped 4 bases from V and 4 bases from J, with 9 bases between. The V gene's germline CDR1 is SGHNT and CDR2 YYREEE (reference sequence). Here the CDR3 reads CASSRDSYEQYF. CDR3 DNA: TGTGCCAGCAGCCGAGACAGTTACGAGCAGTACTTC.

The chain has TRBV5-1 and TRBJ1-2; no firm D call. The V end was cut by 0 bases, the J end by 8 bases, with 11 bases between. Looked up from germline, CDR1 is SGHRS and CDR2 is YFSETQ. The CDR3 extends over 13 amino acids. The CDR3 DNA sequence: TGCGCCAGCAGCTTGGAGCCACCGGGGGGCTACACCTTC. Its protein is CASSLEPPGGYTF.

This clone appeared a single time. As DNA, the CDR3 is TGTGCCAGCTCACCCTCGGGAAGGTTGTATAATTCACCCCTCCACTTT. Amino acids: CASSPSGRLYNSPLHF. The chain couples TRBV18 to TRBJ1-6; D remains ambiguous. Trimming left V 3 bases short and J 4 bases short, with 13 bases between. The CDR3 consists of 16 residues. The germline V gene has CDR1 KGHSH and CDR2 LQKENI. Full variable domain (remainder filled in from reference TRBV18 and TRBJ1-6): NAGVMQNPRHLVRRRGQEARLRCSPMKGHSHVYWYRQLPEEGLKFMVYLQKENIIDESGMPKERFSAEFPKEGPSILRIQQVVRGDSAAYFCASSPSGRLYNSPLHFGNGTRLTVT.

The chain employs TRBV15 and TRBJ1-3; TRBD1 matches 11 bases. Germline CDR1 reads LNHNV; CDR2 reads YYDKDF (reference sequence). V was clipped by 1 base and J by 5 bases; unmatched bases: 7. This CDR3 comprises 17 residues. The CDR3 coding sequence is TGTGCCACCAGCAGAGGTGGGACAGGGGGGCAGAGAAACACCATATATTTT. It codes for CATSRGGTGGQRNTIYF.

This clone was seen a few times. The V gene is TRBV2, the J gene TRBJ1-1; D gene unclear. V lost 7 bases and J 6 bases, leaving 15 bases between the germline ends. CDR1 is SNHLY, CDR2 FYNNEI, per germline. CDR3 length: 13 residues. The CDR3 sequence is CASTTSHRSEAFF. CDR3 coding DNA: TGTGCCAGCACTACGTCCCACCGATCTGAAGCTTTCTTT.